The TCR beta chain described here comes from a study of T cell responses to AZD1222 COVID-19 vaccine. Broader study findings: There were mostly white British donors and more females than males, and clonal diversity was possibly underestimated.

This CDR3 contains 10 residues. V lost 10 bases and J lost 2, with 5 bases in between. Germline loops: CDR1 MNHEY, CDR2 SVGAGI. Comments on this clone: What it recognizes is unknown.

TCRdb keeps only in-frame clones here, not all; method: immunoSEQ multiplex PCR. The sample includes some 180,000 clones, around 90% of them seen just once. This receptor was identified in an adult in good health. The chain combines TRBV6-5 with TRBJ1-2; no reliable D call. Sequenced material: peripheral blood, taken on day 0 of AZD1222 vaccination. CDR3 in DNA: TGTGCCACCTACAACTATGGCTACACCTTC. Translated, it gives CATYNYGYTF.